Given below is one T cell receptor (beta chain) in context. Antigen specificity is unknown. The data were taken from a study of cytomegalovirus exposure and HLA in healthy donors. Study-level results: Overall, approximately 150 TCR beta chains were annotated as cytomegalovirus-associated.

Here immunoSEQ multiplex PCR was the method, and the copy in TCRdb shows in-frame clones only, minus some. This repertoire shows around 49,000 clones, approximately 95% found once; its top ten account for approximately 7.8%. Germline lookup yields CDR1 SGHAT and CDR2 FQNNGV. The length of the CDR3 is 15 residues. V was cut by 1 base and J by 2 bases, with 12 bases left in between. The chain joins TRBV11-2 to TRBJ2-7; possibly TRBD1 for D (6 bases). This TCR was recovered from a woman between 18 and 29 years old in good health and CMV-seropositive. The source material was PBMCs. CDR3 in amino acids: CASSLGTVTTYEQYF. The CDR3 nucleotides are TGTGCCAGCAGCTTAGGGACAGTAACGACCTACGAGCAGTACTTC.